This T cell receptor beta chain was sequenced during a study of cytomegalovirus exposure and HLA in healthy donors. General observations from the study: The likely origin of a cluster of highly shared sequence variants was a sequencing artifact. Among the most significant clusters, several appeared linked to common viral pathogens in a later analysis.

Of note for this clone: Its antigen is unknown.

Both 60 Vbeta primers and 13 Jbeta primers went into the PCR. Assay used: immunoSEQ multiplex PCR; TCRdb lists only in-frame clones, some missing. The sample lists 180,000 or so clones, 75% seen once, with 7.7% in the top ten. Germline-derived CDR1 and CDR2 are GTSNPN and SVGIG (reference sequence). The CDR3 is 13 amino acids. Sequenced input: PBMCs. This TCR was recovered from a woman between 40 and 55 years old in good health and CMV-seropositive. The chain joins TRBV30 to TRBJ2-5; the match to TRBD1 covers 11 bases. The last part of the DNA fits TRBJ2-7 better; the J call may be wrong. DNA for the CDR3: TGTGCCTGGAAGGGGACAGGGGGCTACGAGCAGTACTTC. It is translated as CAWKGTGGYEQYF.